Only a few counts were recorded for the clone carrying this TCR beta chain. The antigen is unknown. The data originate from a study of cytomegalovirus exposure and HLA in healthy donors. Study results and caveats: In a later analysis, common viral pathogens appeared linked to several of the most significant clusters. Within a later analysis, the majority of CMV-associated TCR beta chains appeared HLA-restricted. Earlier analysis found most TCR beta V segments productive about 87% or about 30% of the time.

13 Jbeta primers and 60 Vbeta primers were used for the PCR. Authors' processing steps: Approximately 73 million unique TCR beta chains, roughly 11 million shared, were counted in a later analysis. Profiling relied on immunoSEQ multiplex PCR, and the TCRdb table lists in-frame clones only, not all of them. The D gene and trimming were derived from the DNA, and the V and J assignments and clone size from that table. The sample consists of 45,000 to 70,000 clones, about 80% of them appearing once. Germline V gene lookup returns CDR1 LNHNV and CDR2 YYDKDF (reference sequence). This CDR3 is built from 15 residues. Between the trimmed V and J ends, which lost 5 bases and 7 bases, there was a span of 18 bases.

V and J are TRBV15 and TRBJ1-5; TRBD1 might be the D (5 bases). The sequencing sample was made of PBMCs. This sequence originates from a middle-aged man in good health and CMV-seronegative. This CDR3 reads CATSYVRGDGQPQHF. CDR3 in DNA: TGTGCCACCAGCTATGTACGGGGGGACGGACAGCCCCAGCATTTT.